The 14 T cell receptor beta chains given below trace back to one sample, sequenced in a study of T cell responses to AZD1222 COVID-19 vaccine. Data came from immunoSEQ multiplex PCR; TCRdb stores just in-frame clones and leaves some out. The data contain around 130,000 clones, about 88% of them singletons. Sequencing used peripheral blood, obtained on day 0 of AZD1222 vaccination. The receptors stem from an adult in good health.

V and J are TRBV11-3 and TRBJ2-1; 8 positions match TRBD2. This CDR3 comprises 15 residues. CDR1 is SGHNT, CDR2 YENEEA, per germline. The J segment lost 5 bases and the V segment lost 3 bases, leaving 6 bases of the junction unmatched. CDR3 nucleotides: TGTGCCAGCAGCTTCGGGGGGGCGCGGAACAATGAGCAGTTCTTC. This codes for CASSFGGARNNEQFF.

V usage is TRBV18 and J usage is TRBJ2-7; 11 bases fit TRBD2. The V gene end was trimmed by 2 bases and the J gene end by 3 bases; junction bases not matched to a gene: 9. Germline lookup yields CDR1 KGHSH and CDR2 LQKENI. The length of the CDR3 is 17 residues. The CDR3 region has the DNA TGTGCCAGCTCACCAGGAGAGGCCGGGACTAGCGGCTACGAGCAGTACTTC. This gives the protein CASSPGEAGTSGYEQYF.

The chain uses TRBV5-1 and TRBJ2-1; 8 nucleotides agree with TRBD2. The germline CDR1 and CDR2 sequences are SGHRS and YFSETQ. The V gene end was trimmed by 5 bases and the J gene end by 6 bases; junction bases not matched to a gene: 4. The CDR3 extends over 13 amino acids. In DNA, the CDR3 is TGCGCCAGCAGTACCCGGGGGGGCAATGAGCAGTTCTTC. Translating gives CASSTRGGNEQFF.

In DNA form, the CDR3 reads TGTGCCAGCAGCGTAGACGGAGGGCGGGGTGGCTACACCTTC. Translated, it gives CASSVDGGRGGYTF. The gene calls are TRBV9 and TRBJ1-2; D gene ambiguous. Germline V lookup: CDR1 SGDLS, CDR2 YYNGEE. Trimming left V 0 bases short and J 7 bases short, with 13 bases between. The CDR3 totals 14 residues.

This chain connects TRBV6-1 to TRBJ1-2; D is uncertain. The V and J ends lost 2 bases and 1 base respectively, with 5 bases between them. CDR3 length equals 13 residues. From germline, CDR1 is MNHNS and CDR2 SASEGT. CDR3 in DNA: TGTGCCAGCAGTGAATCCTTTAACTATGGCTACACCTTC. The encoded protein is CASSESFNYGYTF.

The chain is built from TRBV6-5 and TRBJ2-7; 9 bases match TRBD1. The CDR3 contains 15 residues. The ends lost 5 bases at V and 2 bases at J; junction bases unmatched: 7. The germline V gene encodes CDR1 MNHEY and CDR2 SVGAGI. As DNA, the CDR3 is TGTGCCAGCAGTCCGTCCGGGACAGGGACCTACGAGCAGTACTTC. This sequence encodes CASSPSGTGTYEQYF.

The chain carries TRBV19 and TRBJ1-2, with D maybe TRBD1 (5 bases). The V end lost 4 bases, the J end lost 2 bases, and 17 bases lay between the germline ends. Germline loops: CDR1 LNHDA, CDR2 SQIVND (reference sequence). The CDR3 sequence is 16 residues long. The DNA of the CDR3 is TGTGCCAGTAGTACCACCCCCCAGGGCTTGAACTATGGCTACACCTTC. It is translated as CASSTTPQGLNYGYTF.

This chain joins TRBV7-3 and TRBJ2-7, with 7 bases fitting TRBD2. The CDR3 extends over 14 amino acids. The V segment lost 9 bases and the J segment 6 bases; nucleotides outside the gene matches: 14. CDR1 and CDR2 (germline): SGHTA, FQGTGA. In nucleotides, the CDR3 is TGTGCCAGGGAAAAGAGCGGGACCCCTGCCGAGCAGTACTTC. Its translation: CAREKSGTPAEQYF.

In nucleotides, the CDR3 is TGCGCCAGCAGCCAAGATCTCGGATTAAGGAGCAATCAGCCCCAGCATTTT. Protein sequence: CASSQDLGLRSNQPQHF. The genes are TRBV4-1 and TRBJ1-5; D is unclear. The CDR3 spans 17 residues. The V end was cut by 0 bases, the J end by 1 base, with 13 bases between. CDR1 MGHRA and CDR2 YSYEKL come from the germline V gene.

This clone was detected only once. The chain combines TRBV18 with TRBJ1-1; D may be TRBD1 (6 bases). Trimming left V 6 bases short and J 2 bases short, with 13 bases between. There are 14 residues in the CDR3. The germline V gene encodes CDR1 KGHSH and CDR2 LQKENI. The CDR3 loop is CASSRGTSNTEAFF. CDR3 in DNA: TGTGCCAGCTCTCGGGGGACAAGTAACACTGAAGCTTTCTTT. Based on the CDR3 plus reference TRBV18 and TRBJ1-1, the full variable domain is NAGVMQNPRHLVRRRGQEARLRCSPMKGHSHVYWYRQLPEEGLKFMVYLQKENIIDESGMPKERFSAEFPKEGPSILRIQQVVRGDSAAYFCASSRGTSNTEAFFGQGTRLTVV.

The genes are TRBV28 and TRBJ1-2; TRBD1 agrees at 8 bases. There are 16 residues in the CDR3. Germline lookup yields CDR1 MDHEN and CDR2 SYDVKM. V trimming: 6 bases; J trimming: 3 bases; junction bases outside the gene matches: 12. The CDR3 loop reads CASSLTKQGDDYGYTF. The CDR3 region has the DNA TGTGCCAGCAGCCTAACCAAACAGGGGGATGACTATGGCTACACCTTC.

The CDR3 here is CASTFFLTGRNYGYTF. The CDR3 nucleotides read TGTGCCAGCACCTTTTTTCTAACGGGGAGGAACTATGGCTACACCTTC. V is TRBV7-9 and J is TRBJ1-2; D uncertain. The V end lost 7 bases, the J end lost 2 bases, and 20 bases lay between the germline ends. This CDR3 has 16 amino acids. Looked up from germline, CDR1 is SEHNR and CDR2 is FQNEAQ (reference sequence).

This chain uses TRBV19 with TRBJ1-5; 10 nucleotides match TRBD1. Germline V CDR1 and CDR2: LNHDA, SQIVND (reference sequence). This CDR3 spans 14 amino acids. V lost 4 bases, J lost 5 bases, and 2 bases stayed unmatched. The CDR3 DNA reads TGTGCCAGTAGTACGGGACAGGGGTATCAGCCCCAGCATTTT. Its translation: CASSTGQGYQPQHF.

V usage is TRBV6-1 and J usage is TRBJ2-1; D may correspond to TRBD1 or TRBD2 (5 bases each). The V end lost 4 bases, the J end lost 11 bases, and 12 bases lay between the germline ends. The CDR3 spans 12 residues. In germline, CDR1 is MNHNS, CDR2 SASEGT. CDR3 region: CASSGALGQQFF. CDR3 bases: TGTGCCAGCAGTGGAGCGCTGGGACAGCAGTTCTTC.